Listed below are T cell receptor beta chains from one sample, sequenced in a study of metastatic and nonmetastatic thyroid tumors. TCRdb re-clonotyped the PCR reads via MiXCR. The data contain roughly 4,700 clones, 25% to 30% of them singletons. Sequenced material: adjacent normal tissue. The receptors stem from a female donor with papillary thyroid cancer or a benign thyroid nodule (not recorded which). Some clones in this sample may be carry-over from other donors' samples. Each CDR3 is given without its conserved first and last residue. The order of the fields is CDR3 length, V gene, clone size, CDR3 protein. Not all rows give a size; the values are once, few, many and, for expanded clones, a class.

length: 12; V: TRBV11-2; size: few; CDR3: ASSPRRWDEKLF
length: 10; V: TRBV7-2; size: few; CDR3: ASSSQGFEQY
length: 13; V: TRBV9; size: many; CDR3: ASSVAPDRAYEQY
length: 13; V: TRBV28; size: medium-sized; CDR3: ASRGQGGRSYEQY
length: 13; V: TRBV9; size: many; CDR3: ASSVDGLATDTQY
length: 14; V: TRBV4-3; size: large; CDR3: ASSQDVGLTGNTIY
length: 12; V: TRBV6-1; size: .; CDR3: ASNGGIRHYEQY
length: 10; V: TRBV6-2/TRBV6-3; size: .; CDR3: ASSLLGVEQF
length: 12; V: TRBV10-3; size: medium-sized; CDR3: AIRDEGGHQPQH
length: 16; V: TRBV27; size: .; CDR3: ASSPNRAASAGHYEQY
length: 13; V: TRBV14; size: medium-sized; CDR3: ASSQGYASGNTIY
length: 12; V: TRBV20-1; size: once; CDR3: SASSGGSGDTQY
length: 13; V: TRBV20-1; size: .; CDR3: SATNGRGPSYEQY
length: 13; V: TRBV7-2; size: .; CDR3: ASSLGQGSSGELF
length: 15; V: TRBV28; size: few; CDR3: ASSNPGWRTVNTEAF
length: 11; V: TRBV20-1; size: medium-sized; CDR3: SATPQGRTEAF
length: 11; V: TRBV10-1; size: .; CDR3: ASSRGTYNEQF
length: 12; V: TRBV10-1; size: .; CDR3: ASSFSGKNYEQY
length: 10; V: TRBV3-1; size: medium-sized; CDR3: ASSRTGYEQY
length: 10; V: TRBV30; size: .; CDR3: AWSAGRQTQY
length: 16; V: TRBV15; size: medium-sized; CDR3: ATSREGLNGRANDEQY
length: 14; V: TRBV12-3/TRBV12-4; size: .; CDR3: ASSLLWGGVKNIQY
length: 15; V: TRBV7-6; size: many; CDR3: ASREGAESSGANVLT
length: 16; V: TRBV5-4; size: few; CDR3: ASSLEPPGAVDTGELF
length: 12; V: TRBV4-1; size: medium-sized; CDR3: ASSQHGNTYEQY
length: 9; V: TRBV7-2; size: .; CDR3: ASSLDSPLH
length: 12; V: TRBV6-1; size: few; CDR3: ASRTGMAGQPQH
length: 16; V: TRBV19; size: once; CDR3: ASKGGSLREDRTGELF
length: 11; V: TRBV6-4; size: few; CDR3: ASSDGSTGELF
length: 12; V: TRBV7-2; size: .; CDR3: ASSLGQGAYEQY
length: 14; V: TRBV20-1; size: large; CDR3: SARDRGRPAVYGYT
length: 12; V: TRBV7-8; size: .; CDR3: ASSRRDSRGEQF
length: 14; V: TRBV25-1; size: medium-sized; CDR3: ASSEYGAINTDTQY
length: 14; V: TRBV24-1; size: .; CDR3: ATSDEWRECSYDQY
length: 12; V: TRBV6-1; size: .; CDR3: ASTRTSTPYEQY
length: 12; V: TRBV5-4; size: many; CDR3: ASSTRQGADTQY
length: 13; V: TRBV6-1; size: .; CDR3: ASSWTSGRTDTQY
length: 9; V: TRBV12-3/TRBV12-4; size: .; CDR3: ASSFVDEQF
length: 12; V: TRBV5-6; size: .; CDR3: ASTTGSRTGEAF
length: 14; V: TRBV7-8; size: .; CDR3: ASSLHPGQGIPEAF
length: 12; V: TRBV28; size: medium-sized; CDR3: ASSLIGANQPQH
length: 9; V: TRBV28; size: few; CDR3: ASRGVGEQY
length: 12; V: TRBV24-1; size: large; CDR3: ATRLAGDSDEQF
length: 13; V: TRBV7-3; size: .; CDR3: ASSLLAGDGNEQF